A single sample gave rise to the 15 T cell receptor beta chains below, sequenced in a study of control samples from healthy donors and cancer patients. The table came from immunoSEQ multiplex PCR; TCRdb's copy has only in-frame clones and leaves some out. The sample lists 150,000 or so clones, 93% occurring once. The sample was blood. The receptors stem from a man younger than 35 in good health.

In its sample, this clone was seen once. The gene calls are TRBV19 and TRBJ2-2; D could derive from TRBD1 or TRBD2 (7 bases each). This CDR3 comprises 14 residues. Deletions cut 11 bases from V and 5 bases from J, with 18 bases between. Germline lookup yields CDR1 LNHDA and CDR2 SQIVND (reference sequence). The CDR3 DNA is TGTGCCTCGGGGAGGGGGCAGGAGACCGGGGAGCTGTTTTTT. This gives the protein CASGRGQETGELFF.

This chain connects TRBV13 to TRBJ1-2; D gene ambiguous. Deletions cut 0 bases from V and 4 bases from J, with 15 bases between. The germline V gene has CDR1 PRHDT and CDR2 FYEKMQ (reference sequence). The CDR3 loop spans 16 amino acids. As DNA, the CDR3 is TGTGCCAGCAGCTTAGGAGCCCGGACGCGGCTCTATGGCTACACCTTC. It codes for CASSLGARTRLYGYTF.

The J gene is TRBJ2-4, the V gene TRBV27, with 7 bases lining up with TRBD1. This CDR3 comprises 13 residues. Trimming at V came to 8 bases and at J to 7 bases, leaving 8 bases not matched to a gene. Per the germline V gene, CDR1 is MNHEY and CDR2 is SMNVEV (reference sequence). The CDR3 sequence is CASGNRGSNIQYF. In DNA, the CDR3 is TGTGCCAGCGGTAACAGGGGCTCGAACATTCAGTACTTC.

The chain joins TRBV7-9 to TRBJ2-5; TRBD1 matches 8 bases. The CDR3 is 15 residues long. CDR1 and CDR2 (germline): SEHNR, FQNEAQ (reference sequence). With V trimmed by 1 base and J by 5 bases, 6 bases remained unmatched. CDR3 residues: CASSLGTGWEETQYF. The CDR3 bases are TGTGCCAGCAGCTTAGGGACAGGGTGGGAGGAGACCCAGTACTTC.

The gene calls are TRBV27 and TRBJ2-2; D not resolved. The CDR3 totals 16 residues. Germline CDR1 is MNHEY and CDR2 is SMNVEV (reference sequence). V was clipped by 0 bases and J by 3 bases, with 11 bases between them. The CDR3 region is CASSLSGRTHTGELFF. Written as DNA, the CDR3 is TGTGCCAGCAGTTTATCCGGCAGGACGCACACCGGGGAGCTGTTTTTT.

The rearrangement joins TRBV5-1 to TRBJ2-7; 7 bases fit TRBD1. V lost 4 bases to trimming and J lost 2 bases; unmatched junction nucleotides: 9. Germline V lookup: CDR1 SGHRS, CDR2 YFSETQ. This CDR3 region has 15 residues. CDR3 nucleotides: TGCGCCAGCAGCGAGACAGGGAACCCCCCCTACGAGCAGTACTTC. Its protein is CASSETGNPPYEQYF.

V usage is TRBV19 and J usage is TRBJ1-4; possibly TRBD1 for D (5 bases). The V end lost 6 bases, the J end lost 3 bases, and 14 bases lay between the germline ends. The CDR3 consists of 15 residues. The germline V gene has CDR1 LNHDA and CDR2 SQIVND (reference sequence). Here the CDR3 DNA reads TGTGCCAGTAGAAGTCTGACAGACTCTAATGAAAAACTGTTTTTT. Amino acids: CASRSLTDSNEKLFF.

Concerning this clone itself: The junction departs from the called germline gene at one end, perhaps through a read error. The rearrangement joins TRBV3-1 (or the pseudogene TRBV3-2) to TRBJ1-4, with no clear D. CDR1 and CDR2 from the germline V gene are LGHDT and YNNKEL (reference sequence). The CDR3 covers 14 residues. The CDR3 nucleotides are TGTGCCAGCAGCCAAGTGGACCGTAATGGAAAACTGTTTTTT. Encoded protein: CASSQVDRNGKLFF.

This chain connects TRBV29-1 to TRBJ1-5, with D hard to call. The CDR3 totals 14 residues. Germline values: CDR1 SQVTM, CDR2 ANQGSEA. V was trimmed by 0 bases and J by 1 base, leaving 7 bases between them. The CDR3 region is CSVEEEGSNQPQHF. CDR3 nucleotides: TGCAGCGTTGAAGAGGAAGGAAGCAATCAGCCCCAGCATTTT.

This chain links TRBV28 with TRBJ1-1; possibly TRBD1 for D (5 bases). The germline gives CDR1 MDHEN, CDR2 SYDVKM. The V end lost 6 bases, the J end lost 8 bases, and 13 bases lay between the germline ends. The CDR3 consists of 12 residues. CDR3 bases: TGTGCCAGCAGCCGGAGCCGGACAGAAGCTTTCTTT. It codes for CASSRSRTEAFF.

The chain employs TRBV6-5 and TRBJ2-3, with 9 bases that match TRBD1. Germline lookup yields CDR1 MNHEY and CDR2 SVGAGI. The CDR3 covers 14 residues. Unmatched junction bases numbered 4, after V lost 5 bases and J lost 4 bases. The CDR3 DNA reads as TGTGCCAGCAGTATTGACAGGGGGGCAGATACGCAGTATTTT. It is translated as CASSIDRGADTQYF.

V usage is TRBV1 and J usage is TRBJ1-1. TRBV1 is noted as a pseudogene. CDR3 length equals 15 residues. The CDR3 loop is CTSSQNQRLNTEAFF. The DNA of the CDR3 is TGCACCAGCAGCCAAAACCAGAGGCTGAACACTGAAGCTTTCTTT.

The chain couples TRBV19 to TRBJ2-7; perhaps TRBD2 as D (7 bases). The V end lost 5 bases, the J end lost 6 bases, and 11 bases lay between the germline ends. The CDR3 has 12 amino acids. Per germline, CDR1 LNHDA and CDR2 SQIVND (reference sequence). CDR3 DNA: TGTGCCAGTAGTCTGCGGGGGCTCGAGCAGTACTTC. It codes for CASSLRGLEQYF.

Concerning this clone: One end of the junction is discordant with germline, which a read error may explain. The chain combines TRBV7-7 with TRBJ2-2, with D tentatively TRBD2 (5 bases). Germline V gene data show CDR1 as SSHAT and CDR2 as FNYEAQ (reference sequence). This CDR3 is built from 14 residues. The CDR3 DNA follows: TGTGCTAGCAGCCCCGAGCGGACCACCGGGGAGCTGTTTTTT. It yields the protein CASSPERTTGELFF. The full variable domain, rest sourced from reference TRBV7-7 and TRBJ2-2, is GAGVSQSPRYKVTKRGQDVTLRCDPISSHATLYWYQQALGQGPEFLTYFNYEAQPDKSGLPSDRFSAERPEGSISTLTIQRTEQRDSAMYRCASSPERTTGELFFGEGSRLTVL.

V is TRBV6-6 and J is TRBJ1-2; D is possibly TRBD1 (5 bases). This CDR3 contains 15 residues. Trimming removed 5 bases at V and 0 bases at J, with 13 bases between. The germline V gene encodes CDR1 MNHNY and CDR2 SVGAGI (reference sequence). In DNA form, the CDR3 reads TGTGCCAGCAGTGCTACAGGCCGACCTAACTATGGCTACACCTTC. Amino acid sequence: CASSATGRPNYGYTF.